These 17 T cell receptor beta chains originate from one sample sequenced in a study of T cell repertoires in aging, cancer and after chemotherapy. Rearranged V-D-J TRB sequences were amplified with a mixed TRB-A/B primer pool. TCRdb analysed the multiplex PCR reads with MiXCR anew, one entry per CDR3 protein. The sample includes approximately 5,300 distinct CDR3 sequences, 25% to 30% seen only once; the top ten take approximately 10%. Amplification of TCR beta used genomic DNA extracted from peripheral blood. Material: blood. The receptors here all came from a human donor with a solid tumor.

In this sample, this clonotype turned up a few times. The chain combines TRBV25-1 with TRBJ2-7, with 10 bases fitting TRBD2. The length of the CDR3 is 15 residues. Germline CDR1 MGHDK, CDR2 SYGVNS. Trimming took 3 bases from V and 5 from J; bases not matched to a gene: 7. The CDR3 loop reads CASSEGSGGIDEQYF. As DNA, the CDR3 is TGTGCCAGCAGTGAGGGTAGCGGGGGGATCGACGAGCAGTACTTC.

The rearrangement joins TRBV4-2 to TRBJ1-1, with D hard to call. With 1 base removed from V and 5 bases from J, the gap between germline ends came to 8 bases. Germline CDR1 LGHNA, CDR2 YNFKEQ. The CDR3 totals 13 residues. The CDR3 reads CASSQAAGTEAFF. CDR3 DNA sequence: TGTGCCAGCAGCCAAGCCGCCGGAACTGAAGCTTTCTTT.

The rearrangement uses TRBV27 and TRBJ2-1, with 8 bases matching TRBD1. The V gene end was trimmed by 2 bases and the J gene end by 1 base; junction bases not matched to a gene: 4. CDR3 size: 16 residues. In germline, CDR1 is MNHEY, CDR2 SMNVEV (reference sequence). In DNA form, the CDR3 reads TGTGCCAGCAGTTTAAAGCGGACAGGGTCCTACAATGAGCAGTTCTTC. Encoded protein: CASSLKRTGSYNEQFF.

This clonotype was counted only a few times. This chain uses TRBV12-3 or TRBV12-4 with TRBJ1-2; D perhaps matches TRBD1 (6 bases). V was pared by 1 base and J by 4 bases, with 10 bases between. The CDR3 runs to 14 residues. The DNA for the CDR3 is TGTGCCAGCAGTTTAGGGTCCAGGGGCTATGGCTACACCTTC. Translation gives CASSLGSRGYGYTF.

This clonotype occurred a few times. The germline gene is not matched at one end of the junction; a read error may be the cause. The chain uses TRBV6-6 and TRBJ1-1, with unresolved D. CDR3 length: 11 residues. Germline V lookup: CDR1 MNHNY, CDR2 SVGAGI (reference sequence). CDR3 bases: TGTGTCAGCAGGCGCAGTACTGAAGCTTTCTTT. Amino acid sequence: CVSRRSTEAFF.

The table lists this clonotype with a few counts. The chain recombines TRBV20-1 with TRBJ1-6, with 9 nucleotides matching TRBD1. Germline CDR1 is DFQATT and CDR2 is SNEGSKA (reference sequence). The CDR3 contains 14 residues. The V and J ends lost 3 bases and 11 bases, in that order; junction bases with no gene match: 8. The DNA of the CDR3 is TGCAGTGCTAGTGAGACAGGGGGAGGGACACCCCTCCACTTT. Translation: CSASETGGGTPLHF.

By share of the sample, this clonotype is medium-sized. The V gene is TRBV27, the J gene TRBJ1-2; D is possibly TRBD1 (5 bases). The germline V gene encodes CDR1 MNHEY and CDR2 SMNVEV (reference sequence). There are 14 residues in the CDR3. The V gene lost 4 bases and the J gene lost 0 bases, with 9 bases spanning the gap. The CDR3 is CASSSGTANYGYTF. CDR3 nucleotide sequence: TGTGCCAGCAGTTCCGGGACGGCTAACTATGGCTACACCTTC.

The chain has TRBV12-3 or TRBV12-4 and TRBJ1-5; D might be TRBD1 (5 bases). This CDR3 has 14 amino acids. V was cut by 3 bases and J by 7 bases, with 13 bases left in between. CDR3: CASSLWQGGQPQHF. The CDR3 DNA reads TGTGCCAGCAGTTTGTGGCAGGGCGGCCAGCCCCAGCATTTT.

This clonotype has more than one count but fewer than ten. This chain uses TRBV27 with TRBJ1-2; 12 positions agree with TRBD1. The germline V gene has CDR1 MNHEY and CDR2 SMNVEV (reference sequence). The V gene end was trimmed by 5 bases and the J gene end by 4 bases; junction bases not matched to a gene: 8. The CDR3 has 16 residues. Here the CDR3 reads CASSPGTGGRVYGYTF. CDR3 DNA sequence: TGTGCCAGCAGTCCAGGGACAGGGGGCCGGGTCTATGGCTACACCTTC.

Comment on this clonotype: One end of the junction varies from germline; a read error may be responsible. This rearrangement joins TRBV7-9 to TRBJ1-1; 9 bases line up with TRBD1. Per the germline V gene, CDR1 is SEHNR and CDR2 is FQNEAQ (reference sequence). The CDR3 loop spans 15 amino acids. CDR3 in DNA: TGTGCCACCAGCTTAGAGGGGACAGGGACCGCGGGCGCTTTCTTT. It translates to CATSLEGTGTAGAFF.

The V and J genes are TRBV7-9 and TRBJ1-5; weak D call: TRBD1 (5 bases). Trimming removed 2 bases at V and 0 bases at J, with 11 bases between. Germline CDR1 reads SEHNR; CDR2 reads FQNEAQ (reference sequence). The CDR3 loop spans 16 amino acids. The CDR3 region is CASSLSGGGSNQPQHF. The DNA of the CDR3 is TGTGCCAGCAGCTTAAGCGGGGGGGGTAGCAATCAGCCCCAGCATTTT.

This clonotype occurred a few times. The chain combines TRBV5-4 with TRBJ2-7; D assignment may be TRBD1 or TRBD2 (5 bases each). Trimming stripped 4 bases from V and 0 bases from J, with 14 bases between. The CDR3 is 15 residues long. Germline V gives CDR1 SGHNT, CDR2 YYREEE (reference sequence). DNA for the CDR3: TGTGCCAGCAGCATCCGGGACCTAGGCTCCTACGAGCAGTACTTC. Translated, it gives CASSIRDLGSYEQYF.

This clonotype was recorded only once. This chain links TRBV24-1 with TRBJ2-3; D possibly corresponds to TRBD2 (6 bases). This CDR3 spans 20 amino acids. Germline lookup yields CDR1 KGHDR and CDR2 SFDVKD. V was clipped by 5 bases and J by 2 bases, with 28 bases between them. The CDR3 protein is CATSVRGAETWTTTTDTQYF. CDR3 DNA sequence: TGTGCCACCAGTGTTAGAGGGGCAGAGACCTGGACTACTACCACAGATACGCAGTATTTT.

The chain employs TRBV29-1 and TRBJ1-2; possibly TRBD1 for D (6 bases). Germline CDR1 SQVTM, CDR2 ANQGSEA. The CDR3 consists of 13 residues. V lost 6 bases, J lost 4 bases, and 15 bases lay in between. CDR3 DNA: TGCAGCGTCGCGGGGGGCGCGAGCTATGGCTACACCTTC. Protein: CSVAGGASYGYTF.

The rearrangement links TRBV4-2 to TRBJ2-7; either TRBD1 or TRBD2 may fit D (5 bases each). From germline, CDR1 is LGHNA and CDR2 YNFKEQ. This CDR3 has 14 amino acids. V lost 2 bases, J lost 2 bases, and 10 bases lay in between. The CDR3 DNA reads as TGTGCCAGCAGCCAACGCCGGGGCGCCTACGAGCAGTACTTC. This gives the protein CASSQRRGAYEQYF.

The gene calls are TRBV28 and TRBJ1-1, with D hard to call. Germline CDR1 reads MDHEN; CDR2 reads SYDVKM. V lost 6 bases and J 3 bases, leaving 5 bases between the germline ends. The CDR3 consists of 11 residues. The CDR3 sequence is CASRMYTEAFF. The CDR3 nucleotides are TGTGCCAGCAGGATGTACACTGAAGCTTTCTTT. Looking up the rest from reference TRBV28 and TRBJ1-1 gives the full variable domain: DVKVTQSSRYLVKRTGEKVFLECVQDMDHENMFWYRQDPGLGLRLIYFSYDVKMKEKGDIPEGYSVSREKKERFSLILESASTNQTSMYLCASRMYTEAFFGQGTRLTVV.

DNA for the CDR3: TGTGCCAGCAGCAAACTAGCGGACAATGAGCAGTTCTTC. Translating it yields CASSKLADNEQFF. This chain uses TRBV7-4 with TRBJ2-1, with 8 bases that match TRBD2. The germline V gene encodes CDR1 SGHVT and CDR2 SQSDAQ. The CDR3 has 13 amino acids. The V and J ends lost 5 bases and 5 bases, in that order; junction bases with no gene match: 2.